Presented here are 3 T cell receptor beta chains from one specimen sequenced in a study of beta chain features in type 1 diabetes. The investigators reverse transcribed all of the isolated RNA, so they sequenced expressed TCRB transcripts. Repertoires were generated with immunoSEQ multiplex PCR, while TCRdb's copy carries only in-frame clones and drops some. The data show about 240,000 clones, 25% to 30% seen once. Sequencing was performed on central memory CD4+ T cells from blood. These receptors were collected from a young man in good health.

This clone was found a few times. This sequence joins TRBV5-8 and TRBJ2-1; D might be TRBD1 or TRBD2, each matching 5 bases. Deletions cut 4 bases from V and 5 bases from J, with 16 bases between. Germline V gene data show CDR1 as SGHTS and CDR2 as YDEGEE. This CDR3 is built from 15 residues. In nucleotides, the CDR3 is TGTGCCAGCAGCCCCGGAAGCCTGGGGGACAATGAGCAGTTCTTC. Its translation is CASSPGSLGDNEQFF.

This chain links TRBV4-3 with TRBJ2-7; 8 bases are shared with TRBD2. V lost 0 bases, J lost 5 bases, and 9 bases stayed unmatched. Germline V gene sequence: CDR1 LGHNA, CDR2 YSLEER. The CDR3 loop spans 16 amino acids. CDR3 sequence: CASSQDPAGAIHEQYF. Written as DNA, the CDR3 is TGCGCCAGCAGCCAAGATCCAGCGGGAGCCATCCACGAGCAGTACTTC.

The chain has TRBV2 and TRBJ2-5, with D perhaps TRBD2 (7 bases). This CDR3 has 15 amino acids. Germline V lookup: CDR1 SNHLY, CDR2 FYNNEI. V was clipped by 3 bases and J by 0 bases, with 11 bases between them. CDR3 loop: CASSERGGYQETQYF. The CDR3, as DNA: TGTGCCAGCAGTGAGAGGGGGGGCTACCAAGAGACCCAGTACTTC.